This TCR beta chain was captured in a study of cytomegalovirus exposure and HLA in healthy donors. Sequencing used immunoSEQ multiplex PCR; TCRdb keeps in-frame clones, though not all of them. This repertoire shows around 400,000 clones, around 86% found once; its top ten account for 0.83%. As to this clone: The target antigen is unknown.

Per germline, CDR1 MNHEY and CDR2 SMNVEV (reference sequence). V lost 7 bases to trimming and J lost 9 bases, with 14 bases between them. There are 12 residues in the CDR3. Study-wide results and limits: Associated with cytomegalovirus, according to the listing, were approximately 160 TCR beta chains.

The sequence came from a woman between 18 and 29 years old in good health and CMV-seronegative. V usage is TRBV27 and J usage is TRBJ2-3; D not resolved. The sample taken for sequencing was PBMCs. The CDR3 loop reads CASTQGLGTQYF. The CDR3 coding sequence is TGTGCCAGCACCCAAGGTCTGGGCACGCAGTATTTT.